The clone carrying this TCR beta chain was counted between two and nine times. The CDR3 contains 10 residues. Germline CDR1 reads DFQATT; CDR2 reads SNEGSKA (reference sequence). The entry originates in a study of cytomegalovirus exposure and HLA in healthy donors. With 60 Vbeta and 13 Jbeta primers, the PCR was carried out. This table comes from immunoSEQ multiplex PCR, and its TCRdb copy is limited to in-frame clones, with some not included. The table lists approximately 180,000 clones, more than 75% of them singletons, with around 0.25% in the top ten. The material sequenced was PBMCs. This chain uses TRBV20-1 with TRBJ1-2, with TRBD1 matching over 10 bases. The sequence came from a girl less than two years old in good health and CMV-seronegative. CDR3 sequence: CRTGGSGYTF. The DNA for the CDR3 is TGCAGGACAGGGGGCTCCGGCTACACCTTC.